This paragraph reports one T cell receptor beta chain. Antigen specificity is unknown. The data originate from a study of T-cell memory formation after mild COVID-19. Study-wide results and caveats: CD4/CD8 balance held among clones contracting day 15 to 85, and later expanders leaned CD4+. Pre-infection memory contained some responding clones, which suggested that cross-reactive memory had joined. CM and EM subsets held most contracting CD4+ clones; EMRA held CD8+ ones.

TCRdb itself ran the 5' RACE reads through MiXCR, one entry per CDR3 protein. This table has under 400,000 distinct CDR3 sequences, around 21% appearing once. CDR3 length: 15 amino acids. CDR1 and CDR2 (germline): DFQATT, SNEGSKA (reference sequence). The ends were cut back, 4 bases at V and 0 bases at J, with 15 bases in the middle. The receptor was isolated from an adult woman who had mild COVID-19 (a few samples of this study predate the infection). Cell type and time point are not known. V usage is TRBV20-1 and J usage is TRBJ1-1; D is unclear. The sequencing input was PBMCs or a T cell subset sorted from them (not recorded which). The CDR3 loop reads CSATRGGNMNTEAFF. CDR3 nucleotides: TGCAGTGCTACCCGGGGAGGGAACATGAACACTGAAGCTTTCTTT.